This T cell receptor beta chain was found in a study of vaccination and CD4 T cells after COVID-19. Sample treatment: roughly ten-day PBMC culture with coronavirus spike peptide pools or control peptides (ViraFEST assay). Note on this clonotype: What it binds is not known.

Sequencing of DNA taken from cultured CD4+ T cells relied on the Oncomine TCR Beta short-read assay. TCRdb redid the calling of the PCR reads with MiXCR, one entry per CDR3 protein. Among 20,000 or so distinct CDR3 sequences listed, over 50% were seen once. This TCR came from a human donor who had recovered from COVID-19. Material: CD4+ T cells from blood, cultured in vitro.

The CDR3 loop reads CSAAGTGGELGELFF. In DNA, the CDR3 is TGCAGTGCAGCCGGGACAGGGGGCGAACTCGGGGAGCTGTTTTTT. V is TRBV20-1 and J is TRBJ2-2; 12 nucleotides match TRBD1. V shed 6 bases, J shed 7 bases, and the junction held 9 bases outside the gene matches. The CDR3 length is 15 residues. Per germline, CDR1 DFQATT and CDR2 SNEGSKA (reference sequence).